The clone carrying this T cell receptor (beta chain) turned up a few times. No antigen is known for it. The data were obtained in a study of identical twins. General study findings and limits: Reduced insertions were recorded for abundant cord blood beta clonotypes, with no such pattern in memory repertoires.

CDR1 is SGDLS and CDR2 is YYNGEE in the germline V gene. This CDR3 is 12 amino acids long. V gave up 0 bases and J gave up 5 bases, with 5 bases separating them. A universal primer site was added by template switching, and unique molecular identifiers were carried by the cDNA. TCRdb re-derived calls from the 5' RACE reads in MiXCR, one entry per CDR3 protein. This sample has approximately 890,000 distinct CDR3 sequences, with 9% to 15% found just once. This sample was shared with a second study, whose subject was yellow fever vaccine responses in identical twins.

The clonotype was recovered from a woman between 18 and 29 years old in good health. The chain employs TRBV9 and TRBJ2-5; D gene uncertain. Sequences were obtained from PBMCs. The CDR3 sequence is CASSVERETQYF. The DNA for the CDR3 is TGTGCCAGCAGCGTAGAAAGGGAGACCCAGTACTTC.